The sequence of this TCR beta chain was determined in a study of read filtering for tumor transcriptome and immune sequencing. Study observations and caveats: Compared with RNA-seq, IR-seq gave much higher clonotype depth and reliability. Without single-read clonotypes, shared clonotype proportions correlated more between IR-seq and RNA-seq.

The library was built from about 400 ng RNA with molecular barcoded adaptors for alpha/delta and beta/gamma chains. TCRdb redid the calling of the reads with MiXCR, one entry per CDR3 protein. The sample lists 8,900 or so distinct CDR3 sequences; about 16% were seen once. Ten or more counts support this clonotype. Its antigen is undetermined. CDR1 is SGHAT, CDR2 FQNNGV, per germline. J gave up 3 bases and V 5 bases, and 11 bases lay outside the gene matches. The CDR3 runs to 17 residues. The TCR was taken from a donor older than 35 with multiple myeloma. Source material: a population of CD138-negative cells sorted from bone marrow. The chain recombines TRBV11-2 with TRBJ2-3; 10 bases agree with TRBD2. The CDR3 region is CASSHGFSGRRTDTQYF. The CDR3 DNA sequence: TGTGCCAGCAGCCACGGCTTTAGCGGGAGGCGGACAGATACGCAGTATTTT.